This entry lists 25 T cell receptor beta chains sequenced from one sample in a study of PD-L1 blockade in urothelial cancer. Only in-frame clones appear in the TCRdb table, and some are missing; sequencing was by immunoSEQ multiplex PCR. The top ten hold 7.3% of the sample, which has some 40,000 clones, roughly nine tenths seen once. The time point here: peripheral blood 6 weeks after treatment start. The source was PBMCs, collected around atezolizumab (anti-PD-L1) treatment. The receptors stem from a man between 65 and 80 years old with urothelial cancer.

This rearrangement joins TRBV6-6 to TRBJ1-3; 8 bases map to TRBD1. V gave up 0 bases and J gave up 8 bases; unmatched junction bases: 0. Germline-derived CDR1 and CDR2 are MNHNY and SVGAGI (reference sequence). This CDR3 spans 13 amino acids. Written as DNA, the CDR3 is TGTGCCAGCAGTTACTCGACAGGGGACACCATATATTTT. It encodes CASSYSTGDTIYF.

This clone was seen once. The V call is TRBV7-8, the J call TRBJ1-2; 8 positions match TRBD1. J was trimmed by 7 bases and V by 3 bases; bases with no gene match: 10. CDR1 and CDR2 (germline): SGHVS, FQNEAQ. The CDR3 length is 15 residues. CDR3 residues: CASSLGAVQGGGYTF. The CDR3 nucleotides read TGTGCCAGCAGCTTGGGGGCGGTACAGGGGGGTGGCTACACCTTC.

The chain combines TRBV7-8 with TRBJ2-1; D might be TRBD2 (6 bases). V lost 1 base and J lost 8, with 18 bases in between. CDR1 is SGHVS, CDR2 FQNEAQ, per germline. The CDR3 consists of 16 residues. CDR3 amino acids: CASSLVPSERPHEQFF. The CDR3 DNA is TGTGCCAGCAGCTTAGTCCCTAGCGAGCGGCCCCATGAGCAGTTCTTC.

The V gene is TRBV28, the J gene TRBJ1-1; 7 nucleotides line up with TRBD1. The CDR3 loop spans 16 amino acids. Germline trimming cut 7 bases from V and 0 bases from J; bases unmatched to any gene: 11. The germline CDR1 and CDR2 sequences are MDHEN and SYDVKM. CDR3 nucleotides: TGTGCCAGCACCCTCTCGGGACAGAGCATGAACACTGAAGCTTTCTTT. Translated: CASTLSGQSMNTEAFF.

Details on this clone: Germline is not matched at one junction end, which may reflect a read error. The chain joins TRBV30 to TRBJ1-1, with D possibly matching TRBD1 (5 bases). CDR3 length equals 13 residues. Germline CDR1 GTSNPN, CDR2 SVGIG (reference sequence). CDR3 sequence: CAWSVQAAGLPLF. CDR3 coding DNA: TGTGCCTGGAGTGTACAGGCGGCAGGTCTACCTCTTTTT.

The chain carries TRBV19 and TRBJ1-5, with 7 bases aligning to TRBD1. Germline CDR1 LNHDA, CDR2 SQIVND (reference sequence). The length of the CDR3 is 14 residues. The V and J ends lost 3 bases and 4 bases, in that order; junction bases with no gene match: 3. CDR3: CASSMGDRNQPQHF. The CDR3 DNA sequence: TGTGCCAGTAGTATGGGGGACAGAAATCAGCCCCAGCATTTT.

The rearrangement joins TRBV29-1 to TRBJ2-7; a possible D gene is TRBD2 (6 bases). The CDR3 covers 13 residues. Trimming took off 4 bases at V and 3 bases at J, with 13 bases between the two ends. CDR1 SQVTM and CDR2 ANQGSEA come from the germline V gene. CDR3 sequence: CSVVQEGVYEQYF. CDR3 DNA: TGCAGCGTTGTCCAGGAGGGTGTCTACGAGCAGTACTTC.

The chain couples TRBV10-3 to TRBJ2-7; tentative D call: TRBD1 (6 bases). V was cut by 4 bases and J by 3 bases, with 16 bases left in between. This CDR3 is built from 15 residues. The germline V gene encodes CDR1 ENHRY and CDR2 SYGVKD. CDR3 nucleotides: TGTGCCATCAGTGCACAGGGACAAGGCTTCTACGAGCAGTACTTC. The encoded protein is CAISAQGQGFYEQYF.

This chain joins TRBV6-5 and TRBJ2-1; TRBD2 agrees at 11 bases. The CDR3 is 15 residues long. With 4 bases clipped from V and 8 bases from J, the junction kept 7 bases outside the gene matches. Germline lookup yields CDR1 MNHEY and CDR2 SVGAGI. The CDR3 sequence is CASSSLAGGPYEQFF. Written as DNA, the CDR3 is TGTGCCAGCAGTTCGTTAGCGGGAGGGCCCTATGAGCAGTTCTTC.

This rearrangement joins TRBV10-3 to TRBJ1-1, with TRBD1 as a possible D gene (6 bases). Trimming took off 11 bases at V and 0 bases at J, with 19 bases between the two ends. The CDR3 consists of 15 residues. CDR1 is ENHRY, CDR2 SYGVKD, per germline. CDR3 amino acids: CASKGGLSMNTEAFF. The DNA of the CDR3 is TGTGCCTCAAAGGGGGGGCTGAGCATGAACACTGAAGCTTTCTTT.

J is TRBJ2-7 and V is TRBV5-1, with 12 nucleotides matching TRBD2. There are 15 residues in the CDR3. After removal of 3 bases from V and 6 bases from J, the junction contained 7 bases not matched to a gene. Germline V gene lookup returns CDR1 SGHRS and CDR2 YFSETQ. CDR3 DNA: TGCGCCAGCAGCTGGACCGGGACTAGCGGGCCCGAGCAGTACTTC. Amino acids: CASSWTGTSGPEQYF.

The rearrangement uses TRBV18 and TRBJ2-2, with TRBD1 as a possible D gene (5 bases). V was clipped by 3 bases and J by 4 bases, with 12 bases between them. The CDR3 contains 15 residues. The germline gives CDR1 KGHSH, CDR2 LQKENI. The CDR3 sequence: CASSPSQVPTGELFF. The CDR3 nucleotides are TGTGCCAGCTCACCTTCACAGGTCCCCACCGGGGAGCTGTTTTTT.

The genes are TRBV18 and TRBJ2-1; 10 bases agree with TRBD2. CDR3 length: 16 amino acids. V gave up 4 bases and J gave up 5 bases; unmatched junction bases: 8. The germline V gene encodes CDR1 KGHSH and CDR2 LQKENI. The CDR3 spells CASSRLGLASNNEQFF. The DNA for the CDR3 is TGTGCCAGCTCACGCCTGGGACTAGCGAGTAACAATGAGCAGTTCTTC.

This clone was counted a few times. This chain joins TRBV5-5 and TRBJ2-2, with D possibly matching TRBD2 (5 bases). This CDR3 spans 14 amino acids. The V end lost 4 bases, the J end lost 7 bases, and 14 bases lay between the germline ends. Germline loops: CDR1 SGHKS, CDR2 YYEKEE (reference sequence). Here the CDR3 reads CASSRGGPDGELFF. CDR3 bases: TGTGCCAGCAGCCGGGGTGGGCCAGACGGGGAGCTGTTTTTT. Filled out from reference TRBV5-5 and TRBJ2-2, the complete variable domain reads DAGVTQSPTHLIKTRGQQVTLRCSPISGHKSVSWYQQVLGQGPQFIFQYYEKEERGRGNFPDRFSARQFPNYSSELNVNALLLGDSALYLCASSRGGPDGELFFGEGSRLTVL.

The V gene is TRBV5-6, the J gene TRBJ1-5; maybe TRBD1 (6 bases). The germline gives CDR1 SGHDT, CDR2 YYEEEE. The ends were cut back, 4 bases at V and 3 bases at J, with 17 bases in the middle. CDR3 size: 16 residues. The CDR3 DNA reads TGTGCCAGCAGCCAGCAGACAGGAGAATTCAATCAGCCCCAGCATTTT. Translation gives CASSQQTGEFNQPQHF.

The V call is TRBV7-7, the J call TRBJ2-3; 8 positions agree with TRBD1. The CDR3 has 15 residues. The V segment lost 4 bases and the J segment 2 bases; nucleotides outside the gene matches: 5. CDR1 and CDR2 from the germline V gene are SSHAT and FNYEAQ (reference sequence). Here the CDR3 DNA reads TGTGCCAGCAGCTCCCGGACAGGGACCACAGATACGCAGTATTTT. It specifies CASSSRTGTTDTQYF.

The table lists this clone with a count of one. V gene TRBV25-1 combines with J gene TRBJ2-1; D not certain. The CDR3 covers 12 residues. CDR1 is MGHDK and CDR2 is SYGVNS in the germline V gene. Trimming took off 3 bases at V and 6 bases at J, with 6 bases between the two ends. CDR3 DNA sequence: TGTGCCAGCAGTGATAGACTCAATGAGCAGTTCTTC. Encoded protein: CASSDRLNEQFF. Filled out from reference TRBV25-1 and TRBJ2-1, the complete variable domain reads EADIYQTPRYLVIGTGKKITLECSQTMGHDKMYWYQQDPGMELHLIHYSYGVNSTEKGDLSSESTVSRIRTEHFPLTLESARPSHTSQYLCASSDRLNEQFFGPGTRLTVL.

This chain uses TRBV15 with TRBJ2-1; 7 nucleotides match TRBD2. The CDR3 has 16 amino acids. V gave up 5 bases and J gave up 7 bases; unmatched junction bases: 14. CDR1 is LNHNV and CDR2 is YYDKDF in the germline V gene (reference sequence). CDR3: CATSDQRLATRNEQFF. The CDR3 nucleotides read TGTGCCACCAGCGACCAAAGACTAGCCACGCGTAATGAGCAGTTCTTC.

CDR3 DNA sequence: TGTGCCAGCAGCTTAGACTGGGGCTCCTCCTACGAGCAGTACTTC. Translating gives CASSLDWGSSYEQYF. The V gene is TRBV7-8, the J gene TRBJ2-7; possible D gene TRBD1, 5 bases. Germline V gene data show CDR1 as SGHVS and CDR2 as FQNEAQ. The CDR3 runs 15 residues. The V end was cut by 1 base, the J end by 0 bases, with 10 bases between.

This chain connects TRBV7-9 to TRBJ1-1, with no clear D. Germline lookup yields CDR1 SEHNR and CDR2 FQNEAQ (reference sequence). Trimming shortened V by 5 bases and J by 2 bases, and 6 bases separated the two germline ends. This CDR3 region has 12 residues. The DNA for the CDR3 is TGTGCCAGCAGCCCCCAAAACACTGAAGCTTTCTTT. The encoded protein is CASSPQNTEAFF.

This clone turned up a few times. The chain links TRBV6-5 to TRBJ2-1; D might be TRBD2 (6 bases). Germline V gives CDR1 MNHEY, CDR2 SVGAGI. The CDR3 contains 16 residues. V lost 0 bases to trimming and J lost 3 bases, with 12 bases between them. The CDR3 nucleotides are TGTGCCAGCAGTTACTCGATTCGCGGGATCTACAATGAGCAGTTCTTC. This encodes CASSYSIRGIYNEQFF.

This chain links TRBV5-6 with TRBJ1-1, with 9 bases lining up with TRBD1. Germline V gene data show CDR1 as SGHDT and CDR2 as YYEEEE. The CDR3 contains 14 residues. The V and J ends lost 4 bases and 10 bases, in that order; junction bases with no gene match: 11. This CDR3 reads CASSVRDRVLLAFF. CDR3 DNA: TGTGCCAGCAGCGTCCGGGACAGGGTCCTATTAGCTTTCTTT.

The rearrangement joins TRBV18 to TRBJ2-2, with a possible D match to TRBD1 (6 bases). The germline gives CDR1 KGHSH, CDR2 LQKENI. CDR3 length: 15 amino acids. V was trimmed by 6 bases and J by 1 base, leaving 12 bases between them. The CDR3 nucleotides read TGTGCCAGCTCGAACATACAGGGGAACACCGGGGAGCTGTTTTTT. Residues: CASSNIQGNTGELFF. Full variable domain (missing parts from reference TRBV18 and TRBJ2-2): NAGVMQNPRHLVRRRGQEARLRCSPMKGHSHVYWYRQLPEEGLKFMVYLQKENIIDESGMPKERFSAEFPKEGPSILRIQQVVRGDSAAYFCASSNIQGNTGELFFGEGSRLTVL.

The chain links TRBV19 to TRBJ2-2, with a possible D match to TRBD2 (5 bases). The V gene lost 9 bases and the J gene lost 0 bases, with 14 bases spanning the gap. The germline V gene encodes CDR1 LNHDA and CDR2 SQIVND (reference sequence). The CDR3 spans 15 residues. The CDR3 coding sequence is TGTGCCAGCTCGAGGGCTGAGACGAACACCGGGGAGCTGTTTTTT. It yields the protein CASSRAETNTGELFF.

The chain links TRBV15 to TRBJ2-3; TRBD1 is a possible D gene (5 bases). Per germline, CDR1 LNHNV and CDR2 YYDKDF (reference sequence). This CDR3 has 14 residues. V dropped 5 bases and J dropped 4 bases, with 13 bases sitting between them. CDR3 loop: CATSGATGADTQYF. CDR3 DNA: TGTGCCACCAGCGGGGCGACGGGTGCAGATACGCAGTATTTT.